This TCR beta chain is from a study of CD8 T cells in Susac syndrome. A quantity of about 0.45 to 1 ug RNA underwent reverse transcription using random hexamers. One entry per CDR3 protein results from TCRdb running MiXCR on the immunoSEQ multiplex PCR reads. The table shows 150,000 or so distinct CDR3 sequences, with over 85% occurring only once. Germline CDR1 SGDLS, CDR2 YYNGEE. The CDR3 has 13 amino acids. V was pared by 3 bases and J by 0 bases, with 4 bases between. This TCR was sampled from a human donor with multiple sclerosis. The chain uses TRBV9 and TRBJ2-1; D uncertain. Sequencing was carried out using CD8+ T cells from PBMCs. The CDR3 DNA reads as TGTGCCAGCAGCGCGGGCTCCTACAATGAGCAGTTCTTC. Translation: CASSAGSYNEQFF.